This T cell receptor (beta chain) stems from a study of blood T cell repertoires in COVID-19. Background on the study: Whether acute or convalescent, the COVID-19 samples came from the United States, Italy and Spain. T cells, B-cell-depleted T cells, or PBMCs provided the cDNA or gDNA that served as material.

Clones were read by immunoSEQ multiplex PCR, and TCRdb kept only the in-frame ones, dropping some. The profile shows 200,000 to 250,000 clones, approximately 78% of them singletons. J was trimmed by 0 bases and V by 0 bases; bases with no gene match: 3. This CDR3 spans 16 amino acids. The V gene's germline CDR1 is LNHNV and CDR2 YYDKDF (reference sequence). The chain is built from TRBV15 and TRBJ2-3, with 7 bases that match TRBD1. This receptor was obtained from a woman aged 70-85 years with COVID-19, enrolled during active disease. Sequences were obtained from peripheral blood. In DNA, the CDR3 is TGTGCCACCAGCAGAGATCAGGGGGTGAGCACAGATACGCAGTATTTT. Translation: CATSRDQGVSTDTQYF.